This is a list of T cell receptor beta chains from one sample in a study of blood T cell repertoires in COVID-19. Assay used: immunoSEQ multiplex PCR; TCRdb lists only in-frame clones, some missing. The sample holds about 280,000 clones, 65% to 90% seen once. Specimen: peripheral blood. The receptor set was obtained from a man between 50 and 59 years old with active or convalescent COVID-19. Both conserved end residues are part of each CDR3. The order of the fields is V gene, CDR3 protein.

TRBV4-3 CASSQAAVNSNEQFF
TRBV29-1 CSVLKTGNEQYF
TRBV19 CASSPQGVMNTEAFF
TRBV5-6 CASSLQGPIMNTEAFF
TRBV5-1 CASSPTGEALGYTF
TRBV27 CASSEVFPMNTEAFF
TRBV11-2 CASSLIRTGSTQYF
TRBV6-5 CASSYSMVSGFDEQFF
TRBV3-1/TRBV3-2 CASSQDGARYGYTF
TRBV30 CAWSVGLGGPNEKLFF
TRBV4-3 CASSQDRGDQPQHF
TRBV7-9 CASSADNIGYTF
TRBV5-1 CASSDPRGRGFSNEQFF
TRBV2 CASGLAGGPGNEQFF
TRBV11-2 CASSLDSGGQYF
TRBV5-1 CASSLLAELYNEQFF
TRBV11-3 CASSSRAPPGNEQFF
TRBV3-1/TRBV3-2 CASSSRGGDRNYGYTF
TRBV14 CASSLLLAGYNEQFF
TRBV12-3/TRBV12-4 CASSLDINQPQHF
TRBV19 CASSISRTRGNQPQHF
TRBV11-3 CASSLTWRDTQYF
TRBV3-1/TRBV3-2 CASLQQGMNTEAFF
TRBV7-2 CASSYRGNGNTIYF
TRBV28 CASRSGRREGQPQHF
TRBV5-1 CASSLGLAGGFEQYF
TRBV6-2/TRBV6-3 CASSYRAGFYEQYF
TRBV2 CASTPRDTNQPQHF
TRBV13 CASSHLDRGYEQYF
TRBV28 CASSLQGYGYTF
TRBV2 CASSETSVASYNEQFF
TRBV5-1 CASSLVRTGGSSYEQYF
TRBV19 CASSDRGGTDTQYF
TRBV27 CASSLSGGRPQHF
TRBV7-2 CASSLLAAGSNQPQHF
TRBV18 CASSPIDSSSGNTIYF
TRBV19 CASTTEGGEAFF
TRBV2 CASSTTLGSGSGETQYF
TRBV6-2/TRBV6-3 CASSNQRIRPPETQYF
TRBV2 CASSPTYNEQFF
TRBV11-3 CASSLGVQGRNEQFF
TRBV30 CAWSSTVQETQYF